What follows are 22 T cell receptor beta chains derived from one specimen sequenced in a study of blood T cell repertoires in COVID-19. TCRdb's copy holds only in-frame clones and misses some; the assay was immunoSEQ multiplex PCR. Here the sample spans 45,000 to 65,000 clones, around 92% being singletons. Source material: peripheral blood. All receptors come from a human donor in a cohort sampled during active COVID-19.

The J gene is TRBJ2-1, the V gene TRBV7-3; TRBD2 agrees at 13 bases. Germline trimming cut 2 bases from V and 8 bases from J; bases unmatched to any gene: 3. Per the germline V gene, CDR1 is SGHTA and CDR2 is FQGTGA. This CDR3 is built from 15 residues. CDR3 residues: CASSLGLAGAYEQFF. The CDR3 nucleotides read TGTGCCAGCAGCTTAGGACTAGCGGGGGCGTATGAGCAGTTCTTC.

The chain uses TRBV28 and TRBJ2-7, with 7 positions matching TRBD1. Losses at the gene ends were 4 bases for V and 6 bases for J; bases not matched to a gene: 6. This CDR3 comprises 13 residues. The germline gives CDR1 MDHEN, CDR2 SYDVKM. For the CDR3, the DNA is TGTGCCAGCAGTTCCCTAGACAGGGCCGAGCAGTACTTC. It translates to CASSSLDRAEQYF.

This clone has only one observation. The rearrangement joins TRBV2 to TRBJ2-3; 10 bases map to TRBD2. Trimming at V came to 0 bases and at J to 13 bases, leaving 16 bases not matched to a gene. This CDR3 region has 17 residues. CDR1 is SNHLY, CDR2 FYNNEI, per germline. CDR3 loop: CASSEATQRGGVIWEYF. CDR3 nucleotides: TGTGCCAGCAGTGAAGCAACCCAGCGGGGGGGTGTTATCTGGGAGTATTTT.

This chain uses TRBV3-1 (or the pseudogene TRBV3-2) with TRBJ1-5, with TRBD1 matching over 7 bases. CDR1 is LGHDT, CDR2 YNNKEL, per germline (reference sequence). The CDR3 contains 15 residues. V dropped 3 bases and J dropped 4; count of bases not matched to a gene: 6. The CDR3 DNA sequence: TGTGCCAGCAGCCACGGGGACAGAAGAAATCAGCCCCAGCATTTT. Translation gives CASSHGDRRNQPQHF.

This clone occurred once. This chain joins TRBV9 and TRBJ1-1; TRBD1 might be the D (5 bases). This CDR3 region has 14 residues. Germline V gene data show CDR1 as SGDLS and CDR2 as YYNGEE. V was trimmed by 4 bases and J by 6 bases, leaving 16 bases between them. The DNA of the CDR3 is TGTGCCAGCAGCCCTAGAGAGGGGAGGGCTGAAGCTTTCTTT. Translating it yields CASSPREGRAEAFF.

The chain links TRBV19 to TRBJ2-1; perhaps TRBD2 as D (6 bases). Trimming cost V 5 bases and J 2 bases, with 13 bases left between them. CDR3 length equals 15 residues. Germline assignment: CDR1 LNHDA and CDR2 SQIVND (reference sequence). The CDR3 here is CASSAQRAAYNEQFF. CDR3 sequence (DNA): TGTGCCAGTAGTGCTCAGCGGGCGGCCTACAATGAGCAGTTCTTC.

CDR3: CASSGQPYNEQFF. For the CDR3, the DNA is TGTGCCAGCAGCGGACAACCCTACAATGAGCAGTTCTTC. The chain couples TRBV7-9 to TRBJ2-1, with D possibly matching TRBD1 (5 bases). The V end lost 5 bases, the J end lost 2 bases, and 7 bases lay between the germline ends. Germline CDR1 SEHNR, CDR2 FQNEAQ (reference sequence). The CDR3 totals 13 residues.

This clone has only one observation. The chain employs TRBV7-3 and TRBJ2-1, with 9 bases aligning to TRBD2. Germline V gene lookup returns CDR1 SGHTA and CDR2 FQGTGA. V was clipped by 2 bases and J by 7 bases; unmatched bases: 6. The CDR3 runs 15 residues. CDR3 sequence: CASSLAGGPSNEQFF. CDR3 nucleotides: TGTGCCAGCAGCTTAGCGGGAGGGCCGTCTAATGAGCAGTTCTTC.

The rearrangement links TRBV7-2 to TRBJ2-7; TRBD2 matches 7 bases. There are 13 residues in the CDR3. V trimming: 1 base; J trimming: 5 bases; junction bases outside the gene matches: 2. Germline V gene sequence: CDR1 SGHTA, CDR2 FQGNSA. For the CDR3, the DNA is TGTGCCAGCAGCTTAGTGGCGGGGGACGAGCAGTACTTC. It encodes CASSLVAGDEQYF.

The rearrangement joins TRBV6-1 to TRBJ2-1, with D hard to call. Germline V lookup: CDR1 MNHNS, CDR2 SASEGT. This CDR3 has 15 residues. With 1 base removed from V and 0 bases from J, the gap between germline ends came to 7 bases. CDR3 loop: CASSEGHHSYNEQFF. CDR3 sequence (DNA): TGTGCCAGCAGTGAAGGGCACCACTCCTACAATGAGCAGTTCTTC.

The chain uses TRBV18 and TRBJ2-6; unclear D gene. The V end lost 2 bases, the J end lost 4 bases, and 9 bases lay between the germline ends. The CDR3 contains 15 residues. Germline-derived CDR1 and CDR2 are KGHSH and LQKENI. Here the CDR3 DNA reads TGTGCCAGCTCACCAAACGCGAAAGGGGCCAACGTCCTGACTTTC. As protein: CASSPNAKGANVLTF.

The chain links TRBV5-1 to TRBJ1-4, with no clear D. The germline gives CDR1 SGHRS, CDR2 YFSETQ. V was shortened by 5 bases and J by 0 bases, with 8 bases between the two germline ends. The CDR3 sequence is 14 residues long. The CDR3 bases are TGCGCCAGCAGGCCAGAAGCAACTAATGAAAAACTGTTTTTT. This codes for CASRPEATNEKLFF. Using reference TRBV5-1 and TRBJ1-4 for the parts outside the CDR3, the full variable domain is KAGVTQTPRYLIKTRGQQVTLSCSPISGHRSVSWYQQTPGQGLQFLFEYFSETQRNKGNFPGRFSGRQFSNSRSEMNVSTLELGDSALYLCASRPEATNEKLFFGSGTQLSVL.

This sequence joins TRBV9 and TRBJ1-2; TRBD1 might be the D (6 bases). The germline gives CDR1 SGDLS, CDR2 YYNGEE. This CDR3 comprises 17 residues. Trimming stripped 6 bases from V and 4 bases from J, with 25 bases between. The CDR3 DNA reads as TGTGCCAGCACCCACGAGGGACACCCTAAGCTAAGCTATGGCTACACCTTC. It yields the protein CASTHEGHPKLSYGYTF.

The chain combines TRBV29-1 with TRBJ2-1, with 10 positions matching TRBD2. The CDR3 sequence is 14 residues long. Germline lookup yields CDR1 SQVTM and CDR2 ANQGSEA. The V and J ends lost 4 bases and 5 bases, in that order; junction bases with no gene match: 5. CDR3 amino acids: CSVGGLAANNEQFF. DNA of the CDR3: TGCAGCGTTGGCGGACTAGCGGCTAACAATGAGCAGTTCTTC.

The V call is TRBV5-1, the J call TRBJ2-3; the D gene is possibly TRBD2 (7 bases). The V and J ends lost 1 base and 4 bases respectively, with 13 bases between them. This CDR3 has 15 residues. CDR1 and CDR2 from the germline V gene are SGHRS and YFSETQ. CDR3 DNA: TGCGCCAGCAGCTTGCTGGGGGGGGGCGCAGATACGCAGTATTTT. Encoded protein: CASSLLGGGADTQYF.

In its sample, this clone was seen a few times. The V gene is TRBV4-1, the J gene TRBJ2-7; D is unclear. The CDR3 sequence is 14 residues long. Germline V gene lookup returns CDR1 MGHRA and CDR2 YSYEKL. Between the trimmed V and J ends, which lost 11 bases and 2 bases, there was a span of 19 bases. For the CDR3, the DNA is TGCGCCCCGCCGGCGGTGAAGTCGACCTACGAGCAGTACTTC. Protein sequence: CAPPAVKSTYEQYF.

The chain recombines TRBV7-2 with TRBJ2-1, with 7 bases identical to TRBD1. Germline assignment: CDR1 SGHTA and CDR2 FQGNSA. Trimming cost V 2 bases and J 4 bases; bases outside gene matches: 17. The CDR3 consists of 19 residues. The CDR3 DNA reads as TGTGCCAGCAGCTTACGGGCAGTCATGTTGAGGGGGCAGTACAATGAGCAGTTCTTC. It translates to CASSLRAVMLRGQYNEQFF. Drawing the rest from reference TRBV7-2 and TRBJ2-1, the complete variable domain is GAGVSQSPSNKVTEKGKDVELRCDPISGHTALYWYRQSLGQGLEFLIYFQGNSAPDKSGLPSDRFSAERTGGSVSTLTIQRTQQEDSAVYLCASSLRAVMLRGQYNEQFFGPGTRLTVL.

This clone was counted a few times. This chain connects TRBV7-8 to TRBJ1-1; 9 bases map to TRBD1. Germline V gene lookup returns CDR1 SGHVS and CDR2 FQNEAQ. The CDR3 loop spans 13 amino acids. The J segment lost 11 bases and the V segment lost 5 bases, leaving 9 bases of the junction unmatched. CDR3 loop: CASSPTGGVGAFF. CDR3 sequence (DNA): TGTGCCAGCAGCCCCACAGGGGGCGTTGGGGCTTTCTTT.

The V call is TRBV12-3 or TRBV12-4, the J call TRBJ2-2; no firm D call. The CDR3 is 13 amino acids. The V end was cut by 1 base, the J end by 8 bases, with 8 bases between. CDR3 protein: CASSLEPGGELFF. CDR3 coding DNA: TGTGCCAGCAGTTTAGAGCCCGGGGGGGAGCTGTTTTTT.

This clone has a single count. The rearrangement links TRBV28 to TRBJ2-3, with TRBD1 matching over 8 bases. V lost 2 bases, J lost 4 bases, and 5 bases stayed unmatched. This CDR3 has 15 residues. Germline CDR1 and CDR2: MDHEN and SYDVKM. The CDR3 protein is CASSLPGTGADTQYF. The CDR3 DNA is TGTGCCAGCAGTTTACCGGGGACAGGCGCAGATACGCAGTATTTT.

The chain has TRBV4-1 and TRBJ2-7; D is undetermined. Germline values: CDR1 MGHRA, CDR2 YSYEKL. V was shortened by 3 bases and J by 3 bases, with 18 bases between the two germline ends. This CDR3 has 16 residues. CDR3 protein: CASSQSVGAYGYEQYF. CDR3 bases: TGCGCCAGCAGCCAGTCCGTAGGAGCGTATGGCTACGAGCAGTACTTC.

The chain has TRBV5-8 and TRBJ2-1; 9 bases agree with TRBD2. The CDR3 is 16 amino acids. In germline, CDR1 is SGHTS, CDR2 YDEGEE. The junction had 3 bases not matched to a gene; V was cut back by 2 bases and J by 0 bases. CDR3 loop: CASSLHSGSSYNEQFF. The CDR3 DNA sequence: TGTGCCAGCAGCTTACATAGCGGGAGCTCCTACAATGAGCAGTTCTTC.